This T cell receptor (beta chain) is drawn from a study of post-analysis software for immune sequencing data. Study-level information: Clinical courses comprised relapsing-remitting, secondary progressive and progressive-relapsing multiple sclerosis.

Worth noting for this clonotype: Its target is not known.

Researchers reported that TCR beta cDNA libraries carried unique molecular identifiers. TCRdb re-called the PCR reads with MiXCR, one entry per CDR3 protein. The data show a few hundred thousand distinct CDR3 sequences, 35% to 45% seen once. Whole-study findings and limits: Patients carried five TRBV segments more frequently than controls did, and TRBV5-6, TRBV5-1 and TRBV20-1 were among them. Those with multiple sclerosis, the patient group, showed significantly lower normalized Chao1 diversity than controls. F measure showed strong co-clustering of same-batch samples.

This CDR3 region has 16 residues. Germline CDR1 reads SEHNR; CDR2 reads FQNEAQ (reference sequence). V was shortened by 2 bases and J by 4 bases, with 17 bases between the two germline ends. The chain is built from TRBV7-9 and TRBJ2-5, with a tentative D call TRBD1 (6 bases). The sequenced sample consisted of blood. The clonotype comes from a girl between 5 and 17 years old with multiple sclerosis. The CDR3 here is CASSLIRGLQGETQYF. CDR3 sequence (DNA): TGTGCCAGCAGCTTAATCCGGGGCCTACAGGGAGAGACCCAGTACTTC. Based on the CDR3 plus reference TRBV7-9 and TRBJ2-5, the full variable domain is DTGVSQNPRHKITKRGQNVTFRCDPISEHNRLYWYRQTLGQGPEFLTYFQNEAQLEKSRLLSDRFSAERPKGSFSTLEIQRTEQGDSAMYLCASSLIRGLQGETQYFGPGTRLLVL.